The source of this T cell receptor (beta chain) is a study of T cells in Graves' hyperthyroidism and ophthalmopathy. The diagnostic basis comprised clinical symptoms, serum thyroxine and TRAb, thyroid ultrasound and orbital computed tomography. Fresh peripheral blood, roughly 9.8 ml of it, supplied the PBMCs. Amplified regions were TCR beta CDR3 sequences from RNA transcripts. RT-PCR in the first round (using the HTBI primer set) targeted the TCR CDR3. One entry per CDR3 protein results from TCRdb running MiXCR on the multiplex PCR reads. Of about 420,000 distinct CDR3 sequences in the sample, 15% to 17% were seen once. This clonotype was detected ten times or more. Its antigen is unknown. Study observations and caveats: Most expanded thyroid clonotypes above 0.001 also appeared in blood.

The sequence came from a woman between 18 and 30 years old with Graves' hyperthyroidism. Sequenced: blood.

CDR3 sequence (DNA): TGTGCCAGCAGCGTTACTTCAGGCTCTGGGGCCAACGTCCTGACTTTC. Translating gives CASSVTSGSGANVLTF. The chain recombines TRBV9 with TRBJ2-6; no clear D. Trimming stripped 2 bases from V and 0 bases from J, with 9 bases between. The CDR3 consists of 16 residues. Germline V gene data show CDR1 as SGDLS and CDR2 as YYNGEE.